The T cell receptor (beta chain) described here comes from a study of human T cells and chemical hapten exposure. This clonotype was counted between two and nine times. Its matching antigen is unknown. Time point specified: pre-sensitization, week 0. Sample treatment: therapeutic diphenylcyclopropenone sensitization with weekly scalp DPC. Study findings and constraints: TCRs exceeding 1 in 1000 frequency stayed unchanged with DPC sensitization.

Via MiXCR, TCRdb re-called the RACE reads, giving one row per CDR3 protein. The table lists fewer than 140,000 distinct CDR3 sequences, about 12% of them singletons. This clonotype was sampled from a woman in her fifties or sixties with alopecia areata. Some clones in this sample may be carry-over from other donors' samples. Sample: whole blood, taken in connection with sensitization to the hapten diphenylcyclopropenone (DPC).

CDR3 protein: CSVDLDPGLADTQYF. The CDR3 DNA is TGCAGCGTTGACCTGGATCCAGGGCTGGCAGATACGCAGTATTTT. The J gene is TRBJ2-3, the V gene TRBV29-1; possibly TRBD1 for D (5 bases). The CDR3 is 15 residues long. Germline lookup yields CDR1 SQVTM and CDR2 ANQGSEA. V lost 3 bases and J lost 4, with 17 bases in between.